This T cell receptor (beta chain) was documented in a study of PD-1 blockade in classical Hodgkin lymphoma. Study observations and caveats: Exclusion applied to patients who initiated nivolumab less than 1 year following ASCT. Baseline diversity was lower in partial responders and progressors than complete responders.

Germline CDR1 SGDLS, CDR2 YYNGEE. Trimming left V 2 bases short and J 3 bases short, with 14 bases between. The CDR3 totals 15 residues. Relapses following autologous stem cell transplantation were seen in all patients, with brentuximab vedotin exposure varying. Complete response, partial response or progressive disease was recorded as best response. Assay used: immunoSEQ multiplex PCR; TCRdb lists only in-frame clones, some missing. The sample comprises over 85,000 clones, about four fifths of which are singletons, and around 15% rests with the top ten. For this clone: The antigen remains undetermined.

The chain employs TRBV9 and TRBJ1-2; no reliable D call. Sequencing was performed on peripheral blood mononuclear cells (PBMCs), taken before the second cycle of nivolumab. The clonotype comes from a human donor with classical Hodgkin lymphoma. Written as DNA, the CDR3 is TGTGCCAGCAGCGTCGAGGCGGGGAGCTACTATGGCTACACCTTC. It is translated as CASSVEAGSYYGYTF.